The next 3 T cell receptor beta chains were all read from a single sample in a study of vaccination and CD4 T cells after COVID-19. Their antigens are not known. Scientists ran DNA taken from cultured CD4+ T cells through the Oncomine TCR Beta short-read assay for sequencing. TCRdb processed the PCR reads anew with MiXCR; each CDR3 protein has one entry. The sample lists roughly 13,000 distinct CDR3 sequences, under 55% seen once, with around an eighth in the top ten. Sample treatment: approximately nine-day PBMC culture with coronavirus spike peptide pools or control peptides (ViraFEST assay). The sequencing sample was made of CD4+ T cells from blood, cultured in vitro. Every receptor here comes from a human donor who had recovered from COVID-19.

The chain joins TRBV10-3 to TRBJ2-3, with 16 nucleotides matching TRBD2. The CDR3 is 17 amino acids. V shed 5 bases, J shed 0 bases, and the junction held 2 bases outside the gene matches. The germline V gene encodes CDR1 ENHRY and CDR2 SYGVKD. The DNA for the CDR3 is TGTGCCATCAGTCCGGGACTAGCGGGGGGGAGCACAGATACGCAGTATTTT. It translates to CAISPGLAGGSTDTQYF.

The chain couples TRBV7-9 to TRBJ1-6; 8 bases map to TRBD1. V lost 3 bases and J lost 4; bases outside the gene matches: 5. Germline CDR1 reads SEHNR; CDR2 reads FQNEAQ (reference sequence). The CDR3 loop spans 16 amino acids. Here the CDR3 DNA reads TGTGCCAGCAGCTTGGATAGGGACAGGTATAATTCACCCCTCCACTTT. Amino acids: CASSLDRDRYNSPLHF.

This clonotype is a singleton in its sample. The CDR3 loop is CASSYSRNTGELFF. The CDR3 DNA reads as TGTGCCAGCAGTTACTCGCGGAACACCGGGGAGCTGTTTTTT. This sequence joins TRBV6-5 and TRBJ2-2; D unclear. The CDR3 extends over 14 amino acids. Germline-derived CDR1 and CDR2 are MNHEY and SVGAGI. V was shortened by 0 bases and J by 1 base, with 3 bases between the two germline ends.